Listed below are T cell receptor beta chains from one sample, sequenced in a study of cytomegalovirus exposure and HLA in healthy donors. Produced via immunoSEQ multiplex PCR; TCRdb's table is partial and in-frame only. Here the sample spans approximately 150,000 clones, under 80% being singletons. Sequencing was performed on PBMCs. The receptor source for this set is a human donor in good health. Both conserved end residues are part of each CDR3. The D gene is left open where the match is weak. Clone size, where shown, is once, few, many, or a class for clones that have expanded.

CDR3 length	D gene	J gene	V gene	clone size	CDR3 protein	CDR3 DNA
15	-	TRBJ1-5	TRBV4-3	-	CASSQGMEANQPQHF	TGCGCCAGCAGCCAAGGAATGGAGGCCAATCAGCCCCAGCATTTT
17	TRBD1	TRBJ1-1	TRBV5-1	-	CASSWKGQGASGTEAFF	TGCGCCAGCAGCTGGAAGGGACAGGGGGCGTCGGGGACTGAAGCTTTCTTT
15	TRBD1	TRBJ2-7	TRBV5-1	many	CASSLLQGARYEQYF	TGCGCCAGCAGCTTGCTGCAGGGGGCTAGGTACGAGCAGTACTTC
15	-	TRBJ1-1	TRBV5-4	few	CASSLRQVMNTEAFF	TGTGCCAGCAGCTTGAGGCAGGTTATGAACACTGAAGCTTTCTTT
13	TRBD1	TRBJ2-7	TRBV5-5	-	CASRFDRAHEQYF	TGTGCCAGCAGGTTCGACAGGGCCCACGAGCAGTACTTC
14	-	TRBJ2-2	TRBV6-6	few	CASNQGLMAGELFF	TGTGCCAGCAATCAGGGGCTAATGGCCGGGGAGCTGTTTTTT
15	TRBD2	TRBJ2-1	TRBV9	once	CASSVGSGGAREQFF	TGTGCCAGCAGCGTCGGCAGCGGGGGGGCGAGGGAGCAGTTCTTC
12	-	TRBJ2-5	TRBV30	once	CAWSAPRETQYF	TGTGCCTGGAGCGCTCCGAGGGAGACCCAGTACTTC
18	TRBD1	TRBJ2-7	TRBV7-9	once	CASSLPSNWTGGTYEQYF	TGTGCCAGCAGCTTACCCTCTAACTGGACAGGGGGAACCTACGAGCAGTACTTC
15	TRBD2	TRBJ2-3	TRBV5-4	-	CASSLGAGRTDTQYF	TGTGCCAGCAGCTTGGGAGCGGGGAGGACAGATACGCAGTATTTT
17	-	TRBJ2-1	TRBV7-3	-	CASSLTYGGAPDNEQFF	TGTGCCAGCAGCCTCACCTACGGGGGTGCTCCTGACAATGAGCAGTTCTTC
17	TRBD2	TRBJ2-7	TRBV13	-	CASSLGGLAGGTYEQYF	TGTGCCAGCAGCTTAGGGGGACTAGCGGGGGGGACCTACGAGCAGTACTTC
16	TRBD1	TRBJ2-2	TRBV14	-	CASSQGQGIKRGELFF	TGCGCCAGCAGCCAAGGACAGGGTATCAAAAGGGGGGAGCTGTTTTTT
15	TRBD2	TRBJ2-5	TRBV10-3	-	CAISEGGGVGETQYF	TGTGCCATCAGTGAAGGCGGGGGGGTAGGTGAGACCCAGTACTTC
15	TRBD1	TRBJ1-6	TRBV2	-	CASSERSGGNSPLHF	TGTGCCAGCAGTGAGAGGTCAGGGGGGAATTCACCCCTCCACTTT